Listed below are T cell receptor beta chains from one sample, sequenced in a study of immune heterogeneity within non-small cell lung tumors. MiXCR was run by TCRdb on the multiplex PCR reads, yielding one entry per CDR3 protein. The table has 22,000 or so distinct CDR3 sequences, about 30% seen once. Sequencing input: lung tumor tissue. The receptors originated from a man between 40 and 49 years old with non-small cell lung cancer. CDR3s include the opening cysteine and the closing phenylalanine or tryptophan. Each record gives: V gene, clone size, J gene, D gene, CDR3 DNA, CDR3 protein. The D gene is left open where the match is weak. Clone size is shown for a subset of rows, as once, few, many or a class of expanded clone.

v_gene: TRBV5-1
abundance: many
j_gene: TRBJ2-7
d_gene: -
CDR3nt: TGCGCCAGCAGCGACACGAGGGGCCTATTCTACGAGCAGTACTTC
CDR3aa: CASSDTRGLFYEQYF

v_gene: TRBV7-2
abundance: -
j_gene: TRBJ1-3
d_gene: -
CDR3nt: TGTGCCAGTAGTAAGACAAGACAGACCTCTGGAAACACCATATATTTT
CDR3aa: CASSKTRQTSGNTIYF

v_gene: TRBV2
abundance: -
j_gene: TRBJ2-3
d_gene: TRBD2
CDR3nt: TGTGCCAGCAGTCGCCTAGGACTAGCTAGCACAGATACGCAGTATTTT
CDR3aa: CASSRLGLASTDTQYF

v_gene: TRBV18
abundance: -
j_gene: TRBJ1-1
d_gene: -
CDR3nt: TGTGCCAGCTCACCGGGACGGAACACTGAAGCTTTCTTT
CDR3aa: CASSPGRNTEAFF

v_gene: TRBV6-2/TRBV6-3
abundance: many
j_gene: TRBJ1-5
d_gene: TRBD1
CDR3nt: TGTGCCAGCAGCGGGACAGGGGGGAATCAGCCCCAGCATTTT
CDR3aa: CASSGTGGNQPQHF

v_gene: TRBV6-1
abundance: -
j_gene: TRBJ2-3
d_gene: -
CDR3nt: TGTGCCAGCAGTGAATTTAACGGGAGAAACACAGATACGCAGTATTTT
CDR3aa: CASSEFNGRNTDTQYF

v_gene: TRBV10-2
abundance: many
j_gene: TRBJ1-1
d_gene: -
CDR3nt: TGCGCCAGCAGCTACGGACAGCTCAACACTGAAGCTTTCTTT
CDR3aa: CASSYGQLNTEAFF

v_gene: TRBV5-4
abundance: -
j_gene: TRBJ2-1
d_gene: -
CDR3nt: TGTGCCAGCAGGCGAGACCCAGACTACAATGAGCAGTTCTTC
CDR3aa: CASRRDPDYNEQFF

v_gene: TRBV20-1
abundance: -
j_gene: TRBJ2-1
d_gene: TRBD2
CDR3nt: TGCAGTGCTAGTAGTCTGGCGGGAGGGGTCGATGAGCAGTTCTTC
CDR3aa: CSASSLAGGVDEQFF

v_gene: TRBV6-1
abundance: medium-sized
j_gene: TRBJ1-5
d_gene: -
CDR3nt: TGTGCCAGCAGACAGGTTAACAATCAGCCCCAGCATTTT
CDR3aa: CASRQVNNQPQHF

v_gene: TRBV12-3/TRBV12-4
abundance: -
j_gene: TRBJ2-3
d_gene: -
CDR3nt: TGTGCCAGCACCCCTCGTCAGGATACGAAGTATTTT
CDR3aa: CASTPRQDTKYF

v_gene: TRBV7-2
abundance: many
j_gene: TRBJ1-2
d_gene: TRBD1
CDR3nt: TGTGCCAGCAGCCCGGACAGGAAAGTCTATGGCTACACCTTC
CDR3aa: CASSPDRKVYGYTF

v_gene: TRBV5-5
abundance: -
j_gene: TRBJ2-5
d_gene: -
CDR3nt: TGTGCCAGCAGCTTGCCAAACACCCAAGAGACCCAGTACTTC
CDR3aa: CASSLPNTQETQYF

v_gene: TRBV27
abundance: few
j_gene: TRBJ2-6
d_gene: -
CDR3nt: TGTGCCAGCACTAAGTATGCGTCTGGGGCCAACGTCCTGACTTTC
CDR3aa: CASTKYASGANVLTF

v_gene: TRBV19
abundance: few
j_gene: TRBJ2-1
d_gene: -
CDR3nt: TGTGCCAGTAGTAAGGTGAATGAGCAGTTCTTC
CDR3aa: CASSKVNEQFF

v_gene: TRBV3-1
abundance: few
j_gene: TRBJ2-2
d_gene: -
CDR3nt: TGTGCCAGCAGCCTAGGGACTCCATCAAACACCGGGGAGCTGTTTTTT
CDR3aa: CASSLGTPSNTGELFF

v_gene: TRBV30
abundance: few
j_gene: TRBJ2-1
d_gene: -
CDR3nt: TGTGCCTGGAGTGTAAGGGGGGGCGGGAGATCCTACAATGAGCAGTTCTTC
CDR3aa: CAWSVRGGGRSYNEQFF

v_gene: TRBV7-2
abundance: many
j_gene: TRBJ2-7
d_gene: TRBD2
CDR3nt: TGTGCCAGCAGCCAAAATCCTACTAGCGGGAAGGCGAACTTC
CDR3aa: CASSQNPTSGKANF